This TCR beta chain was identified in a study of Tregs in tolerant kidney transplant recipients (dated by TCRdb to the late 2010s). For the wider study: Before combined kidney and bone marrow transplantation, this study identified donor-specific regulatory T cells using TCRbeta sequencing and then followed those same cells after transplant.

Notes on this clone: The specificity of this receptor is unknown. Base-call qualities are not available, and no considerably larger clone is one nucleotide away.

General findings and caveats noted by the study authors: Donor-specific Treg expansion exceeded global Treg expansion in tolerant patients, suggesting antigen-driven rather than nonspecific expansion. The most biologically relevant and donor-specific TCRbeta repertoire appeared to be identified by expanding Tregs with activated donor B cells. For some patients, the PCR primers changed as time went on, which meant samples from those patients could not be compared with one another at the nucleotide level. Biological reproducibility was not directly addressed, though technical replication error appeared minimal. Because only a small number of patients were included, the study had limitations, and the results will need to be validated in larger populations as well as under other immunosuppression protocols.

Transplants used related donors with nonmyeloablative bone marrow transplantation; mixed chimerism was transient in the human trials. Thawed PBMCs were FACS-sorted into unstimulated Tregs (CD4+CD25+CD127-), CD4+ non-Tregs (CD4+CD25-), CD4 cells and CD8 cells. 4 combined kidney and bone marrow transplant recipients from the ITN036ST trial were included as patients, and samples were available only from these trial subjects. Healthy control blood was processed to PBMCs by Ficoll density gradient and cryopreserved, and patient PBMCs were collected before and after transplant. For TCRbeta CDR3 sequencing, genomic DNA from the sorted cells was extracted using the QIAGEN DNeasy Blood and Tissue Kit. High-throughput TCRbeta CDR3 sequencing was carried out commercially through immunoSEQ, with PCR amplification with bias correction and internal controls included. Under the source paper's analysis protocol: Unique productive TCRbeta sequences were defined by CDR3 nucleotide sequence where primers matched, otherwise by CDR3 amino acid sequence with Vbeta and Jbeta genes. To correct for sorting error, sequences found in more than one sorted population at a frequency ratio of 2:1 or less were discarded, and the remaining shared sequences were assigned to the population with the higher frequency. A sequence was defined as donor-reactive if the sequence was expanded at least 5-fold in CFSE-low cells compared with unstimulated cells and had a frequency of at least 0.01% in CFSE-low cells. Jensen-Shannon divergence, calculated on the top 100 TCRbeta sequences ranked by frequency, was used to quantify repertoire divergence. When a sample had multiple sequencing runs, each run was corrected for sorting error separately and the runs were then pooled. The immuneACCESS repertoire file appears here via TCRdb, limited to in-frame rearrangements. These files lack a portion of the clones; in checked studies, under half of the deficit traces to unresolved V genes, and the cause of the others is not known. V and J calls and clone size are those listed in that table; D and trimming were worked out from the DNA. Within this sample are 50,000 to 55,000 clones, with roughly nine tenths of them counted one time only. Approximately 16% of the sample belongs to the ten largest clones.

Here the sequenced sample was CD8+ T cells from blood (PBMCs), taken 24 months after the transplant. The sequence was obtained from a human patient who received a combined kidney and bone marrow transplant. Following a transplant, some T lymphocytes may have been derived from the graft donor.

The nucleotides read TGTGCCAGCAGTTACGGGACAGACTATGGCTACACCTTC. Its translation reads: CASSYGTDYGYTF. The chain is encoded by TRBV27 joined to TRBJ1-2; 7 bases in the middle match TRBD1. CDR1 is given as MNHEY and CDR2 as SMNVEV, both from the germline V gene (reference sequence). V and J are trimmed by 4 bases and 3 bases, and the gene matches miss 2 bases of the junction. The cysteine opens and the phenylalanine closes a CDR3 of 13 amino acids. Solely the CDR3 DNA is kept, with 39 bases framed from the first base.